A selection of T cell receptor beta chains follows, all from one sample in a study of T cells in Graves' hyperthyroidism and ophthalmopathy. TCRdb used MiXCR to reprocess the multiplex PCR reads, holding one entry per CDR3 protein. The table lists fewer than 900,000 distinct CDR3 sequences, roughly 20% of them singletons. The sample taken for sequencing was blood. All receptors derive from a woman aged 45-59 years with Graves' hyperthyroidism that later progressed to Graves' ophthalmopathy. The CDR3 runs from the conserved cysteine through the conserved F or W. Each record gives: clone size, D gene, V gene, CDR3 length, J gene, CDR3 protein, CDR3 DNA. The D gene is left open where the match is weak. Only some rows state a clone size, as once, few, many or a class for expanded clones.

>many|TRBD2|TRBV12-3/TRBV12-4|15|TRBJ2-5
CASSLTSGAQETQYF
TGTGCCAGCAGTTTGACTAGCGGGGCGCAAGAGACCCAGTACTTC
>few|NA|TRBV20-1|14|TRBJ1-2
CSARDLMEGYGYTF
TGCAGTGCTAGAGATCTCATGGAGGGCTATGGCTACACCTTC
>many|NA|TRBV18|16|TRBJ2-5
CASSPSNSQVQETQYF
TGTGCCAGCTCACCATCTAACTCACAGGTCCAAGAGACCCAGTACTTC
>NA|NA|TRBV6-1|16|TRBJ2-2
CAYRGRGAEFTGELFF
TGTGCCTACCGAGGGCGCGGGGCTGAGTTTACCGGGGAGCTGTTTTTT
>few|NA|TRBV5-1|15|TRBJ2-2
CASRTRTTNTGELFF
TGCGCCAGCAGAACTCGGACAACGAACACCGGGGAGCTGTTTTTT
>NA|TRBD1|TRBV7-7|15|TRBJ2-7
CASSSGQGLGYEQYF
TGTGCTAGCAGCTCGGGACAGGGGTTGGGCTACGAGCAGTACTTC
>many|NA|TRBV7-9|14|TRBJ1-1
CASSLMQGRTEAFF
TGTGCCAGCAGCTTAATGCAGGGGCGCACTGAAGCTTTCTTT
>many|NA|TRBV20-1|16|TRBJ1-5
CSARDGTRSGNQPQHF
TGCAGTGCTAGAGATGGAACTCGGTCGGGCAATCAGCCCCAGCATTTT
>few|TRBD2|TRBV20-1|17|TRBJ2-1
CSANSGLAGSSYNEQFF
TGCAGTGCTAATAGCGGACTAGCGGGGAGCTCCTACAATGAGCAGTTCTTC
>many|TRBD1|TRBV7-2|14|TRBJ2-7
CASSRQGMTYEQYF
TGTGCCAGCAGCCGACAGGGGATGACCTACGAGCAGTACTTC
>many|NA|TRBV6-1|16|TRBJ2-1
CASSSTRQSHYNEQFF
TGTGCCAGCAGTTCGACCCGACAGAGCCACTACAATGAGCAGTTCTTC
>few|NA|TRBV7-3|13|TRBJ1-1
CASSKELNTEAFF
TGTGCCAGCAGTAAAGAATTGAACACTGAAGCTTTCTTT
>many|NA|TRBV6-1|15|TRBJ1-1
CASSERMLGNTEAFF
TGTGCCAGCAGTGAAAGGATGTTGGGGAACACTGAAGCTTTCTTT
>NA|NA|TRBV27|12|TRBJ1-2
CASSSPGRGCTF
TGTGCCAGCAGTTCACCGGGACGTGGCTGCACCTTC
>many|NA|TRBV6-1|14|TRBJ1-1
CASRDGEVNTEAFF
TGTGCCAGCAGGGACGGGGAGGTGAACACTGAAGCTTTCTTT
>NA|NA|TRBV2|12|TRBJ1-2
CASRDGNYGYTF
TGTGCCAGCAGGGACGGGAACTATGGCTACACCTTC
>few|NA|TRBV15|14|TRBJ2-5
CATSRVLREETQYF
TGTGCCACCAGCAGAGTTTTGCGGGAAGAGACCCAGTACTTC
>NA|TRBD1|TRBV20-1|15|TRBJ1-5
CSASPGQKFNQPQHF
TGCAGTGCATCCCCGGGACAGAAATTCAATCAGCCCCAGCATTTT